A single sample gave rise to the 30 T cell receptor beta chains below, sequenced in a study of cytomegalovirus exposure and HLA in healthy donors. PCR involved 60 Vbeta and 13 Jbeta primers. Data came from immunoSEQ multiplex PCR; TCRdb stores just in-frame clones and leaves some out. The sample lists about 190,000 clones, roughly 77% occurring once. Specimen: PBMCs. The receptor set was obtained from a man aged 40-50 years in good health and CMV-seropositive.

This clone has just a few counts. This rearrangement joins TRBV28 to TRBJ2-3, with 14 bases matching TRBD2. The CDR3 extends over 16 amino acids. In germline, CDR1 is MDHEN, CDR2 SYDVKM. Unmatched junction bases numbered 7, after V lost 10 bases and J lost 1 base. CDR3 region: CATGTSGSVGTDTQYF. In nucleotides, the CDR3 is TGTGCCACCGGGACTAGCGGGAGCGTTGGCACAGATACGCAGTATTTT.

This clone was detected once. The chain is built from TRBV5-1 and TRBJ2-7; 8 bases match TRBD1. The CDR3 length is 13 residues. The V gene end was trimmed by 0 bases and the J gene end by 4 bases; junction bases not matched to a gene: 0. Looked up from germline, CDR1 is SGHRS and CDR2 is YFSETQ. CDR3 sequence reads: CASSLGTGYEQYF. The CDR3 DNA is TGCGCCAGCAGCTTGGGGACAGGGTACGAGCAGTACTTC.

The chain combines TRBV5-4 with TRBJ1-1; 7 positions match TRBD1. Germline CDR1 and CDR2: SGHNT and YYREEE (reference sequence). Unmatched junction bases numbered 10, after V lost 10 bases and J lost 1 base. This CDR3 has 14 amino acids. In nucleotides, the CDR3 is TGTGCCCTTAAAAAGGGGACAGCGAACACTGAAGCTTTCTTT. This gives the protein CALKKGTANTEAFF.

The chain couples TRBV7-2 to TRBJ2-3, with TRBD2 identical over 15 bases. The ends lost 3 bases at V and 3 bases at J; junction bases unmatched: 7. The germline CDR1 and CDR2 sequences are SGHTA and FQGNSA. CDR3 size: 18 residues. The CDR3 DNA sequence: TGTGCCAGCAGCTTGGCCCCAGGGACTAGCGGGAGGACAGATACGCAGTATTTT. It is translated as CASSLAPGTSGRTDTQYF.

V gene TRBV4-1 combines with J gene TRBJ1-1; TRBD1 aligns across 9 bases. The V segment lost 3 bases and the J segment 1 base; nucleotides outside the gene matches: 3. CDR3 length: 15 amino acids. Germline CDR1 MGHRA, CDR2 YSYEKL. The CDR3 DNA reads TGCGCCAGCAGCCAGGGGACAGGGTGGAACACTGAAGCTTTCTTT. Translation gives CASSQGTGWNTEAFF.

This clone occurred a few times. The J gene is TRBJ2-7, the V gene TRBV7-9; 8 nucleotides line up with TRBD2. The CDR3 runs to 15 residues. The junction had 7 bases not matched to a gene; V was cut back by 6 bases and J by 0 bases. CDR1 SEHNR and CDR2 FQNEAQ come from the germline V gene (reference sequence). CDR3 DNA sequence: TGTGCCAGCAGTACTACCGGGACTAGCTCCTACGAGCAGTACTTC. It encodes CASSTTGTSSYEQYF.

The CDR3 protein is CASRLLAGDTGELFF. Here the CDR3 DNA reads TGCGCCAGCAGACTCCTAGCGGGGGACACCGGGGAGCTGTTTTTT. The chain combines TRBV10-2 with TRBJ2-2, with TRBD2 identical over 10 bases. The CDR3 contains 15 residues. J lost 3 bases, V lost 6 bases, and 4 bases had no gene match. CDR1 WSHSY and CDR2 SAAADI come from the germline V gene.

The chain uses TRBV12-5 and TRBJ1-1, with a possible D match to TRBD1 (5 bases). The length of the CDR3 is 14 residues. Germline CDR1 is LGHNT and CDR2 is FRNRAP. The V end was cut by 6 bases, the J end by 5 bases, with 16 bases between. The CDR3: CASGENGRGTEAFF. The CDR3 nucleotides are TGTGCTAGTGGGGAGAATGGGCGGGGGACTGAAGCTTTCTTT.

The rearrangement links TRBV10-3 to TRBJ2-7, with a tentative D call TRBD2 (6 bases). Trimming pared 6 bases from V and 5 bases from J, leaving 11 bases between. The V gene's germline CDR1 is ENHRY and CDR2 SYGVKD. This CDR3 is built from 12 residues. The CDR3 protein is CAIRRGGDEQYF. The CDR3, as DNA: TGTGCCATCAGGCGGGGAGGCGACGAGCAGTACTTC.

CDR3: CASSLSGSTDTQYF. The CDR3 DNA follows: TGTGCCAGCAGTCTCAGCGGAAGCACAGATACGCAGTATTTT. This sequence joins TRBV27 and TRBJ2-3, with a tentative D call TRBD2 (5 bases). The CDR3 totals 14 residues. V lost 5 bases, J lost 0 bases, and 9 bases lay in between. Germline-derived CDR1 and CDR2 are MNHEY and SMNVEV (reference sequence).

The chain combines TRBV19 with TRBJ1-6; D is ambiguous. Germline V gene sequence: CDR1 LNHDA, CDR2 SQIVND (reference sequence). CDR3 length: 14 residues. With 5 bases removed from V and 7 bases from J, the gap between germline ends came to 12 bases. This CDR3 reads CASSLGLPNSPLHF. CDR3 DNA sequence: TGTGCCAGTAGTCTCGGACTTCCAAATTCACCCCTCCACTTT.

The chain joins TRBV30 to TRBJ2-7; 11 positions match TRBD2. The trim removed 5 bases at V and 3 bases at J, leaving 6 bases unmatched. Germline V gives CDR1 GTSNPN, CDR2 SVGIG (reference sequence). This CDR3 has 14 amino acids. CDR3 in DNA: TGTGCCTGGGTCGAAGGGACTAGCGGCTACGAGCAGTACTTC. Translated: CAWVEGTSGYEQYF.

This chain links TRBV7-9 with TRBJ2-7; a weak D match, TRBD2 (6 bases). Germline CDR1 reads SEHNR; CDR2 reads FQNEAQ (reference sequence). The CDR3 covers 15 residues. Trimming took off 2 bases at V and 6 bases at J, with 17 bases between the two ends. The DNA of the CDR3 is TGTGCCAGCAGCTTATTATCCGGGAGACCCTTCGAGCAGTACTTC. Translation: CASSLLSGRPFEQYF.

This rearrangement joins TRBV11-2 to TRBJ2-2; D is ambiguous. The CDR3 sequence is 17 residues long. CDR1 is SGHAT and CDR2 is FQNNGV in the germline V gene. Trimming shortened V by 5 bases and J by 3 bases, and 19 bases separated the two germline ends. CDR3 region: CASSPVGYIEDTGELFF. CDR3 sequence (DNA): TGTGCCAGCAGCCCAGTCGGATATATAGAGGACACCGGGGAGCTGTTTTTT.

V is TRBV18 and J is TRBJ1-1, with 7 bases aligning to TRBD1. V shed 2 bases, J shed 0 bases, and the junction held 3 bases outside the gene matches. The CDR3 length is 15 residues. Germline lookup yields CDR1 KGHSH and CDR2 LQKENI. The CDR3 region is CASSPGQAMNTEAFF. The DNA for the CDR3 is TGTGCCAGCTCACCAGGACAGGCCATGAACACTGAAGCTTTCTTT.

This clone was found a few times. The V gene is TRBV18, the J gene TRBJ2-5, with TRBD2 matching over 7 bases. Germline CDR1 and CDR2: KGHSH and LQKENI. With V trimmed by 6 bases and J by 5 bases, 6 bases remained unmatched. The CDR3 runs 13 residues. DNA of the CDR3: TGTGCCAGCTCCCCCGGGGGGACGGAGACCCAGTACTTC. Translating gives CASSPGGTETQYF. Together with reference TRBV18 and TRBJ2-5, the CDR3 gives the full variable domain: NAGVMQNPRHLVRRRGQEARLRCSPMKGHSHVYWYRQLPEEGLKFMVYLQKENIIDESGMPKERFSAEFPKEGPSILRIQQVVRGDSAAYFCASSPGGTETQYFGPGTRLLVL.

Written as DNA, the CDR3 is TGTGCCAGCAGTTTTTTATGGGCAGGGGACGTCTCTGGAAACACCATATATTTT. Its protein product is CASSFLWAGDVSGNTIYF. The V call is TRBV28, the J call TRBJ1-3; D perhaps matches TRBD1 (6 bases). Germline CDR1 MDHEN, CDR2 SYDVKM. With 3 bases removed from V and 0 bases from J, the gap between germline ends came to 18 bases. CDR3 size: 18 residues.

The V and J genes are TRBV7-7 and TRBJ2-1; possibly TRBD1 for D (5 bases). CDR1 is SSHAT and CDR2 is FNYEAQ in the germline V gene (reference sequence). The CDR3 consists of 15 residues. The ends were cut back, 2 bases at V and 8 bases at J, with 16 bases in the middle. The CDR3 coding sequence is TGTGCCAGCAGCTTAAACCCATCCAGGGCCGATGAGCAGTTCTTC. Protein product: CASSLNPSRADEQFF.

This chain uses TRBV6-6 with TRBJ1-1; 7 nucleotides line up with TRBD1. CDR1 and CDR2 (germline): MNHNY, SVGAGI (reference sequence). The length of the CDR3 is 15 residues. J was trimmed by 1 base and V by 2 bases; bases with no gene match: 4. CDR3 in amino acids: CASSYQGGSNTEAFF. CDR3 DNA: TGTGCCAGCAGTTACCAAGGGGGCTCGAACACTGAAGCTTTCTTT.

This clone appeared once. This chain connects TRBV27 to TRBJ2-1; possibly TRBD2 for D (6 bases). Germline values: CDR1 MNHEY, CDR2 SMNVEV (reference sequence). The CDR3 sequence is 16 residues long. Trimming stripped 3 bases from V and 2 bases from J, with 14 bases between. In nucleotides, the CDR3 is TGTGCCAGCAGTTTGGGACTCCCCGGCGCCTACAATGAGCAGTTCTTC. Protein: CASSLGLPGAYNEQFF.

The chain uses TRBV10-3 and TRBJ1-1, with D perhaps TRBD1 (6 bases). Germline values: CDR1 ENHRY, CDR2 SYGVKD. V lost 4 bases and J 6 bases, leaving 15 bases between the germline ends. CDR3 length: 14 residues. DNA for the CDR3: TGTGCCATCAGTGCCGGCAGGGGAAACGCTGAAGCTTTCTTT. Translated, it gives CAISAGRGNAEAFF.

Written as DNA, the CDR3 is TGCAGCGTTTGGGCTAGCCTATCCTACGAGCAGTACTTC. It yields the protein CSVWASLSYEQYF. V usage is TRBV29-1 and J usage is TRBJ2-7, with a possible D match to TRBD2 (5 bases). Germline CDR1 reads SQVTM; CDR2 reads ANQGSEA. Trimming removed 5 bases from V and 1 base from J, with 12 bases in between. The CDR3 is made up of 13 amino acids.

This clone was observed a single time. At one of its ends the junction is not consistent with the germline gene, which may arise from a read error. The V and J genes are TRBV2 and TRBJ1-5, with 7 nucleotides matching TRBD1. The V gene's germline CDR1 is SNHLY and CDR2 FYNNEI. This CDR3 region has 14 residues. This chain's CDR3 is CASREDRGNQPQHF. CDR3 coding DNA: TGTGCCAGCAGGGAAGACAGGGGCAATCAGCCCCAGCATTTT.

The chain has TRBV21-1 and TRBJ2-5; TRBD2 reflects the table's D call only, with no check against the DNA. TRBV21-1 is marked as a pseudogene. CDR3 length: 15 residues. The DNA of the CDR3 is TGTGCCAGCAGCAAAGAGCCGGGTCTGAAAGAGACCCAGTACTTC. This gives the protein CASSKEPGLKETQYF.

The chain employs TRBV12-5 and TRBJ1-4, with 9 bases matching TRBD1. This CDR3 comprises 15 residues. The germline V gene has CDR1 LGHNT and CDR2 FRNRAP. The V gene end was trimmed by 8 bases and the J gene end by 4 bases; junction bases not matched to a gene: 8. The CDR3 DNA is TGTGCTAGTAGATTCTTGGGACAGGGTAATGAAAAACTGTTTTTT. Amino acid sequence: CASRFLGQGNEKLFF.

This clone was observed once. This chain joins TRBV4-2 and TRBJ2-1; 9 nucleotides agree with TRBD2. V was clipped by 1 base and J by 5 bases; unmatched bases: 3. Germline V lookup: CDR1 LGHNA, CDR2 YNFKEQ. This CDR3 spans 15 amino acids. The chain's CDR3 is CASSQVQREDNEQFF. CDR3 DNA sequence: TGTGCCAGCAGCCAAGTCCAGCGGGAGGACAATGAGCAGTTCTTC.

The J gene is TRBJ2-7, the V gene TRBV30; D remains ambiguous. This CDR3 comprises 12 residues. The V and J ends lost 1 base and 0 bases respectively, with 4 bases between them. Germline-derived CDR1 and CDR2 are GTSNPN and SVGIG (reference sequence). This chain's CDR3 is CAWSGLSYEQYF. The CDR3 DNA follows: TGTGCCTGGAGTGGGCTCTCCTACGAGCAGTACTTC.

The chain uses TRBV10-3 and TRBJ2-5, with D perhaps matching TRBD2 (7 bases). CDR3 length: 15 residues. Looked up from germline, CDR1 is ENHRY and CDR2 is SYGVKD. The V gene lost 5 bases and the J gene lost 5 bases, with 18 bases spanning the gap. CDR3 sequence (DNA): TGTGCCATCAGTCCCAAAAGGGGGGGAGAGGAGACCCAGTACTTC. Residues: CAISPKRGGEETQYF.

This clone was picked up one time. The chain uses TRBV2 and TRBJ2-4; D may be TRBD1 (5 bases). CDR3 length: 15 residues. Deletions cut 5 bases from V and 3 bases from J, with 14 bases between. CDR1 is SNHLY and CDR2 is FYNNEI in the germline V gene. The CDR3 loop is CASSPAPGRKNIQYF. The CDR3 nucleotides read TGTGCCAGCAGTCCTGCCCCAGGGCGCAAAAACATTCAGTACTTC.

The rearrangement uses TRBV11-1 and TRBJ2-1; D is possibly TRBD2 (5 bases). This CDR3 has 15 residues. CDR1 SGHAT and CDR2 FQDESV come from the germline V gene (reference sequence). The germline V and J ends were trimmed by 6 bases and 7 bases, with 19 bases remaining between them. CDR3 sequence: CASSLGLHGGNEQFF. The CDR3 DNA reads TGTGCCAGCAGTTTGGGCCTACACGGCGGGAATGAGCAGTTCTTC.